The TCR beta chain under discussion was sequenced for a study of T cells in Graves' hyperthyroidism and ophthalmopathy. Study findings and constraints: Most clonotypes expanded in the thyroid (above 0.001) were also present in blood.

V gave up 7 bases and J gave up 2 bases, with 15 bases separating them. This CDR3 spans 13 amino acids. Germline assignment: CDR1 DFQATT and CDR2 SNEGSKA (reference sequence). In this sample, this clonotype turned up a few times. No antigen is known for it. Each patient was aged 18 to 65 and had newly diagnosed hyperthyroidism of under 2 months' duration. Reasons for excluding patients were uncontrolled infection, other autoimmune disease, pregnancy or lactation. Isolation of PBMCs was performed on around 9.4 ml fresh peripheral blood. RNA transcripts yielded amplified TCR beta CDR3 regions. Using the HTBI primer set, a first-round RT-PCR was run on the TCR CDR3. TCRdb re-called the multiplex PCR reads through MiXCR, storing one row per CDR3 protein. Of about 620,000 distinct CDR3 sequences listed, 16% are singletons.

This clonotype was sampled from a woman in her twenties or thirties with Graves' hyperthyroidism. V and J are TRBV20-1 and TRBJ2-7, with D maybe TRBD2 (6 bases). Sequenced input: blood. CDR3 region: CSVGGAQAYEQYF. In DNA form, the CDR3 reads TGCAGTGTTGGAGGGGCGCAAGCCTACGAGCAGTACTTC.